This T cell receptor (beta chain) is drawn from a study of cytomegalovirus exposure and HLA in healthy donors. This CDR3 is 14 amino acids long. The V and J ends lost 3 bases and 3 bases respectively, with 10 bases between them. Looked up from germline, CDR1 is LNHDA and CDR2 is SQIVND (reference sequence). The study ran its PCR with 60 Vbeta and 13 Jbeta primers. Profiled with immunoSEQ multiplex PCR; TCRdb holds only in-frame clones, not every one. Here the sample spans 40,000 to 55,000 clones, roughly 63% being singletons. This sequence originates from a man between 60 and 75 years old in good health and CMV-seropositive. This chain uses TRBV19 with TRBJ2-3, with D perhaps TRBD1 (5 bases). Sequencing input: PBMCs. CDR3 loop: CASSIGQGTDTQYF. The CDR3 DNA reads as TGTGCCAGTAGTATTGGCCAGGGAACAGATACGCAGTATTTT. Using reference TRBV19 and TRBJ2-3 for the parts outside the CDR3, the full variable domain is DGGITQSPKYLFRKEGQNVTLSCEQNLNHDAMYWYRQDPGQGLRLIYYSQIVNDFQKGDIAEGYSVSREKKESFPLTVTSAQKNPTAFYLCASSIGQGTDTQYFGPGTRLTVL.